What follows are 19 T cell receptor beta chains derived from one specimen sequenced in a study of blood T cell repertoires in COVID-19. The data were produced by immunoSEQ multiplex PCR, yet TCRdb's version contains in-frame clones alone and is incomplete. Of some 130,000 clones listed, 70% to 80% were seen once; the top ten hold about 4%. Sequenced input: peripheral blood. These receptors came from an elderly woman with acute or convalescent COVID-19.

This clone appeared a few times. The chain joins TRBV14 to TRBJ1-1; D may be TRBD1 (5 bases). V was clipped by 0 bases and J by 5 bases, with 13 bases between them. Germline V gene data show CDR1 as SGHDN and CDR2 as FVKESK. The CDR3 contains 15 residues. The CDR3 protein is CASSQEFAGRTEAFF. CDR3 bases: TGTGCCAGCAGCCAAGAGTTTGCAGGGAGGACTGAAGCTTTCTTT.

CDR3 loop: CSGRGADEQFF. CDR3 DNA: TGCAGCGGGCGGGGGGCGGATGAGCAGTTCTTC. The chain joins TRBV29-1 to TRBJ2-1; 8 nucleotides agree with TRBD2. V shed 7 bases, J shed 8 bases, and the junction held 4 bases outside the gene matches. The CDR3 totals 11 residues. The germline CDR1 and CDR2 sequences are SQVTM and ANQGSEA.

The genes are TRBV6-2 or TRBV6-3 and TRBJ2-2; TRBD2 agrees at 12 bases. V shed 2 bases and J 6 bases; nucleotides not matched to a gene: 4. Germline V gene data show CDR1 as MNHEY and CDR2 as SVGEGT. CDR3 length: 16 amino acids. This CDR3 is CASSYGLAGLSGELFF. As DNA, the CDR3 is TGTGCCAGCAGTTACGGACTAGCGGGGTTATCCGGGGAGCTGTTTTTT.

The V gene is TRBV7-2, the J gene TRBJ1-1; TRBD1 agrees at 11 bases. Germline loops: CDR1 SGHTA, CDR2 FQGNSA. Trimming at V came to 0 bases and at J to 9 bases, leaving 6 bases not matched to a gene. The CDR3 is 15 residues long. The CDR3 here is CASSLAAGQGAKAFF. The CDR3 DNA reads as TGTGCCAGCAGCTTAGCGGCCGGACAGGGGGCGAAAGCTTTCTTT.

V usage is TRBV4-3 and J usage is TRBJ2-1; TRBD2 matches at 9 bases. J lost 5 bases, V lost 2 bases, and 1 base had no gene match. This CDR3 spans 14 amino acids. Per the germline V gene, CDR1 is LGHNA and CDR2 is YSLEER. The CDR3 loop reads CASSQLAGDNEQFF. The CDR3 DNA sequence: TGCGCCAGCAGCCAATTAGCGGGAGACAATGAGCAGTTCTTC.

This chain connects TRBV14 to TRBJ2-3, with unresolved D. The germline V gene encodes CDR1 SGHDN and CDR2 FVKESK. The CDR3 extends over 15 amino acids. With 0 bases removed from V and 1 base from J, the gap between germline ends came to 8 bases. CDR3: CASSQELGGTDTQYF. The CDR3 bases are TGTGCCAGCAGCCAAGAGCTTGGAGGCACAGATACGCAGTATTTT. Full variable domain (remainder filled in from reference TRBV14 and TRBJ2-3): EAGVTQFPSHSVIEKGQTVTLRCDPISGHDNLYWYRRVMGKEIKFLLHFVKESKQDESGMPNNRFLAERTGGTYSTLKVQPAELEDSGVYFCASSQELGGTDTQYFGPGTRLTVL.

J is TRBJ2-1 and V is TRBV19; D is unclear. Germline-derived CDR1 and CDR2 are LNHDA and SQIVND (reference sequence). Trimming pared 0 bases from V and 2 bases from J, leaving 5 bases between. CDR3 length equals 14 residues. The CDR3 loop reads CASSIDPAYNEQFF. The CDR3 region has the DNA TGTGCCAGTAGTATAGACCCCGCCTACAATGAGCAGTTCTTC.

The CDR3 region is CASSLRGLAGVGTDTQYF. CDR3 DNA sequence: TGTGCCAGCAGCTTGCGTGGGTTAGCGGGGGTAGGGACAGATACGCAGTATTTT. This chain uses TRBV7-2 with TRBJ2-3; 9 bases line up with TRBD2. The germline gives CDR1 SGHTA, CDR2 FQGNSA. CDR3 size: 18 residues. V was pared by 3 bases and J by 3 bases, with 13 bases of the junction left unmatched.

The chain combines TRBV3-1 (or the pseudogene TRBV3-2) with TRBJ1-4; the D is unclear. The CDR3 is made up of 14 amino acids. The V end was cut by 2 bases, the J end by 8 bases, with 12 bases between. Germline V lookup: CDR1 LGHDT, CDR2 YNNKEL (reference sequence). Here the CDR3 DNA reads TGTGCCAGCAGCCAAAGCCCTTCCAGGGAAAAACTGTTTTTT. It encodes CASSQSPSREKLFF.

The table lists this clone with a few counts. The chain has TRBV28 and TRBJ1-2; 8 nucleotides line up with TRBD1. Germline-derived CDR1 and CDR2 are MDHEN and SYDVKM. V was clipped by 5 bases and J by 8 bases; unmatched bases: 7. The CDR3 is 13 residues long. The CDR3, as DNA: TGTGCCAGCAGTCACCAGGGGGCGGGCGGCTACACCTTC. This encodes CASSHQGAGGYTF.

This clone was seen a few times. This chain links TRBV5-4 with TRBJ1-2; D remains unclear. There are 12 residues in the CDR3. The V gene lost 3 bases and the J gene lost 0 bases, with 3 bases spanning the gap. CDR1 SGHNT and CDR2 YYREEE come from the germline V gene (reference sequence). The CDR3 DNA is TGTGCCAGCAGCTCAACTAACTATGGCTACACCTTC. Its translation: CASSSTNYGYTF. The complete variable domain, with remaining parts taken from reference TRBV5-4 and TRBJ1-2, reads ETGVTQSPTHLIKTRGQQVTLRCSSQSGHNTVSWYQQALGQGPQFIFQYYREEENGRGNFPPRFSGLQFPNYSSELNVNALELDDSALYLCASSSTNYGYTFGSGTRLTVV.

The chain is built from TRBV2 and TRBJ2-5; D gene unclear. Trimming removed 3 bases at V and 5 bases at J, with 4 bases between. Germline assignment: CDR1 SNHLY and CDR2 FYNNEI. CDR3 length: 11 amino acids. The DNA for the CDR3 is TGTGCCAGCAGTGAGGAGGAGACCCAGTACTTC. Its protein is CASSEEETQYF.

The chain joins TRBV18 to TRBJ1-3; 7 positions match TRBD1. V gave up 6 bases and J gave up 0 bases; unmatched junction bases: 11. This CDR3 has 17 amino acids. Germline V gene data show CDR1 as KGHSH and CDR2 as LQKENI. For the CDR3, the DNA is TGTGCCAGCTCCCAAGGGACAGCCGTCCTCTCTGGAAACACCATATATTTT. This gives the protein CASSQGTAVLSGNTIYF.

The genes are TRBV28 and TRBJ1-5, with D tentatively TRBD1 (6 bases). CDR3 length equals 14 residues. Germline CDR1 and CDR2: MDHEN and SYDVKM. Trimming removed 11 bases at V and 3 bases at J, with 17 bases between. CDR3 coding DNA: TGTGCCGTCCGCGCCCCAGGGGCCAATCAGCCCCAGCATTTT. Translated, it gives CAVRAPGANQPQHF.

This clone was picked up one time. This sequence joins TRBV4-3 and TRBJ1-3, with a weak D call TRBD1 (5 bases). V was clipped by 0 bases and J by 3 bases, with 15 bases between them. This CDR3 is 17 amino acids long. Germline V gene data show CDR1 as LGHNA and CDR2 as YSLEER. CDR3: CASSQDTIGASGNTIYF. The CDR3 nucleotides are TGCGCCAGCAGCCAAGATACGATAGGGGCGAGTGGAAACACCATATATTTT.

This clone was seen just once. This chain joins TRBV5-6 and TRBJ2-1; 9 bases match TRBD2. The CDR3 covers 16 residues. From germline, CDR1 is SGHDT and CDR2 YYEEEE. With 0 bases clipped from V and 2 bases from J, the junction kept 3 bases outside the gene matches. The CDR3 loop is CASSLERGETYNEQFF. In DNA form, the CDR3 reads TGTGCCAGCAGCTTGGAGCGGGGGGAGACCTACAATGAGCAGTTCTTC. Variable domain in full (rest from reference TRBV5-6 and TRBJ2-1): DAGVTQSPTHLIKTRGQQVTLRCSPKSGHDTVSWYQQALGQGPQFIFQYYEEEERQRGNFPDRFSGHQFPNYSSELNVNALLLGDSALYLCASSLERGETYNEQFFGPGTRLTVL.

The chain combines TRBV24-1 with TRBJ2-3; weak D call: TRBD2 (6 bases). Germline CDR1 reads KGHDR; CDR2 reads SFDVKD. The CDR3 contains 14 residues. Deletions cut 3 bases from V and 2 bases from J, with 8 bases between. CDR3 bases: TGTGCCACCAGTGATGGAGGGACCACAGATACGCAGTATTTT. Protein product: CATSDGGTTDTQYF.

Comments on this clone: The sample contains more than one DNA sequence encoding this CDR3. The CDR3 sequence: CASSLEGDNSPLHF. CDR3 coding DNA: TGTGCCAGCAGCTTGGAAGGAGACAATTCACCCCTCCACTTT. This rearrangement joins TRBV5-5 to TRBJ1-6; D uncertain. This CDR3 is 14 amino acids long. Trimming removed 0 bases at V and 7 bases at J, with 8 bases between. Germline CDR1 and CDR2: SGHKS and YYEKEE (reference sequence).

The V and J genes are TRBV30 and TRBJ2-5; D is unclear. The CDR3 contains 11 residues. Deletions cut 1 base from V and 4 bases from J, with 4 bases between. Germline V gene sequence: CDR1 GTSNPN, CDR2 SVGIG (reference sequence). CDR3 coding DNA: TGTGCCTGGAGTGCGGGAGAGACCCAGTACTTC. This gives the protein CAWSAGETQYF. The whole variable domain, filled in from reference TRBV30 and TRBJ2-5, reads SQTIHQWPATLVQPVGSPLSLECTVEGTSNPNLYWYRQAAGRGLQLLFYSVGIGQISSEVPQNLSASRPQDRQFILSSKKLLLSDSGFYLCAWSAGETQYFGPGTRLLVL.